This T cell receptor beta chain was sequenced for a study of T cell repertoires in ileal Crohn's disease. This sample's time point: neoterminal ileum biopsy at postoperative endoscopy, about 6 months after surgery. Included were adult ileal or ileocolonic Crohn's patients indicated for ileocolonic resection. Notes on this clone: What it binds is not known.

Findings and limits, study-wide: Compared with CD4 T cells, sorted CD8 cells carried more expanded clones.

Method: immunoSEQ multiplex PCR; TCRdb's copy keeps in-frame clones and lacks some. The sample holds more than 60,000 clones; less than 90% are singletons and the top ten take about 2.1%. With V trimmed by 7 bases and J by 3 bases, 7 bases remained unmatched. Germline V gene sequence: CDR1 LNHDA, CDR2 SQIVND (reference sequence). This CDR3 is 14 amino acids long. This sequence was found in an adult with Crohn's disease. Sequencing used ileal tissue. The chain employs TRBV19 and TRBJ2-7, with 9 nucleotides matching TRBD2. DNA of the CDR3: TGTGCCAGTAAGGATAGCGGGGGTGACTACGAGCAGTACTTC. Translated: CASKDSGGDYEQYF.